This passage covers 20 T cell receptor beta chains from one sample sequenced in a study of T cell responses to AZD1222 COVID-19 vaccine. Sequenced by immunoSEQ multiplex PCR; TCRdb stores in-frame clones only, minus some. This sample has some 100,000 clones, with roughly nine tenths found just once. The sample in question was peripheral blood, obtained on day 0 of AZD1222 vaccination. The receptors here all came from an adult in good health.

This rearrangement joins TRBV4-2 to TRBJ1-5, with a tentative D call TRBD1 (5 bases). There are 18 residues in the CDR3. Germline V gives CDR1 LGHNA, CDR2 YNFKEQ. Trimming stripped 3 bases from V and 5 bases from J, with 23 bases between. CDR3 protein: CASSQERGSRAEDQPQHF. The CDR3 DNA reads as TGTGCCAGCAGCCAGGAGCGGGGAAGCAGGGCCGAAGATCAGCCCCAGCATTTT.

This chain connects TRBV19 to TRBJ2-1; 8 bases align to TRBD2. The V and J ends lost 4 bases and 0 bases, in that order; junction bases with no gene match: 5. This CDR3 is 16 amino acids long. Germline CDR1 and CDR2: LNHDA and SQIVND (reference sequence). The CDR3 coding sequence is TGTGCCAGTAGTAGTAGCGGGAAGAGCTCCTACAATGAGCAGTTCTTC. It is translated as CASSSSGKSSYNEQFF.

This sequence joins TRBV5-4 and TRBJ1-2; D gene unclear. The CDR3 contains 15 residues. V lost 2 bases and J lost 4, with 15 bases in between. Germline CDR1 is SGHNT and CDR2 is YYREEE (reference sequence). The CDR3 DNA reads as TGTGCCAGCAGCTTCGAAGGCCAAGCGGGCTATGGCTACACCTTC. Its translation: CASSFEGQAGYGYTF. Drawing the rest from reference TRBV5-4 and TRBJ1-2, the complete variable domain is ETGVTQSPTHLIKTRGQQVTLRCSSQSGHNTVSWYQQALGQGPQFIFQYYREEENGRGNFPPRFSGLQFPNYSSELNVNALELDDSALYLCASSFEGQAGYGYTFGSGTRLTVV.

In this sample, this clone turned up once. The rearrangement uses TRBV18 and TRBJ1-1; 9 bases map to TRBD1. The V gene's germline CDR1 is KGHSH and CDR2 LQKENI. The CDR3 sequence is 13 residues long. The ends lost 5 bases at V and 8 bases at J; junction bases unmatched: 6. As DNA, the CDR3 is TGTGCCAGCTCATACTACAGGGGGCGGGAAGCTTTCTTT. This sequence encodes CASSYYRGREAFF.

V gene TRBV6-5 combines with J gene TRBJ2-1; 7 nucleotides line up with TRBD2. The CDR3 has 14 residues. Looked up from germline, CDR1 is MNHEY and CDR2 is SVGAGI. After removal of 6 bases from V and 0 bases from J, the junction contained 2 bases not matched to a gene. The DNA for the CDR3 is TGTGCCAGCAGAGGGACTAACTCCTACAATGAGCAGTTCTTC. Translating gives CASRGTNSYNEQFF.

The sample holds a few counts of this clone. This rearrangement joins TRBV10-1 to TRBJ2-7; D gene ambiguous. The CDR3 runs to 11 residues. V lost 2 bases and J 3 bases, leaving 2 bases between the germline ends. The germline V gene encodes CDR1 WNHNN and CDR2 SYGVQD (reference sequence). CDR3 DNA sequence: TGCGCCAGCAGTGAGAACTACGAGCAGTACTTC. It codes for CASSENYEQYF.

The chain combines TRBV14 with TRBJ1-1, with 11 bases that match TRBD1. The length of the CDR3 is 18 residues. The germline V gene encodes CDR1 SGHDN and CDR2 FVKESK. J lost 0 bases, V lost 3 bases, and 9 bases had no gene match. CDR3 sequence reads: CASSHLRDRGSLNTEAFF. The CDR3 nucleotides are TGTGCCAGCAGCCATCTCCGGGACAGGGGGTCGCTGAACACTGAAGCTTTCTTT.

The chain couples TRBV19 to TRBJ1-5, with 10 bases aligning to TRBD1. Germline assignment: CDR1 LNHDA and CDR2 SQIVND (reference sequence). Trimming took 4 bases from V and 3 from J; bases not matched to a gene: 18. The CDR3 is 20 residues long. CDR3 DNA sequence: TGTGCCAGTAGTACGGGTGACTTTGGGACAGGGGAACGTCCCAATCAGCCCCAGCATTTT. Encoded protein: CASSTGDFGTGERPNQPQHF.

The chain joins TRBV18 to TRBJ1-6; 7 nucleotides agree with TRBD1. CDR1 and CDR2 from the germline V gene are KGHSH and LQKENI. This CDR3 spans 15 amino acids. Trimming at V came to 4 bases and at J to 4 bases, leaving 4 bases not matched to a gene. DNA for the CDR3: TGTGCCAGCTCACTACAGGGGACTTATAATTCACCCCTCCACTTT. This translates into CASSLQGTYNSPLHF.

The gene calls are TRBV7-9 and TRBJ1-2; D remains ambiguous. There are 12 residues in the CDR3. Germline V gene sequence: CDR1 SEHNR, CDR2 FQNEAQ (reference sequence). Deletions cut 9 bases from V and 8 bases from J, with 16 bases between. The CDR3 DNA sequence: TGTGCCAGTCTTCCCCCCTCGGGAGGCTACACCTTC. Translated, it gives CASLPPSGGYTF.

The rearrangement links TRBV19 to TRBJ1-3; D is uncertain. Trimming pared 8 bases from V and 0 bases from J, leaving 8 bases between. This CDR3 has 13 residues. Germline V gene lookup returns CDR1 LNHDA and CDR2 SQIVND (reference sequence). The CDR3 nucleotides are TGTGCCAGTCCCACAGCCTCTGGAAACACCATATATTTT. Translating it yields CASPTASGNTIYF.

This chain links TRBV5-1 with TRBJ1-4, with D uncertain. The CDR3 sequence is 13 residues long. Germline V gene data show CDR1 as SGHRS and CDR2 as YFSETQ. V was cut by 0 bases and J by 3 bases, with 3 bases left in between. CDR3 sequence reads: CASSLAANEKLFF. The CDR3 coding sequence is TGCGCCAGCAGCTTGGCCGCTAATGAAAAACTGTTTTTT.

This chain joins TRBV5-8 and TRBJ2-1; D tentatively reads TRBD1 or TRBD2 (5 bases each). With 6 bases removed from V and 6 bases from J, the gap between germline ends came to 22 bases. CDR1 and CDR2 (germline): SGHTS, YDEGEE. The CDR3 covers 16 residues. The CDR3 bases are TGTGCCAGCACCATAGGGGCCCTAGCTCGGGGCAATGAGCAGTTCTTC. This translates into CASTIGALARGNEQFF.

The V gene is TRBV5-4, the J gene TRBJ2-3; unclear D gene. The CDR3 runs 11 residues. Germline CDR1 and CDR2: SGHNT and YYREEE (reference sequence). Trimming removed 1 base from V and 5 bases from J, with 2 bases in between. CDR3 nucleotides: TGTGCCAGCAGCTTGTTAGATACGCAGTATTTT. Its translation is CASSLLDTQYF.

V is TRBV3-1 (or the pseudogene TRBV3-2) and J is TRBJ2-1, with TRBD2 matching 7 bases. Germline trimming cut 2 bases from V and 3 bases from J; bases unmatched to any gene: 7. Germline V lookup: CDR1 LGHDT, CDR2 YNNKEL (reference sequence). The CDR3 is 16 amino acids. The CDR3 sequence is CASSQSVSGYYNEQFF. The CDR3 region has the DNA TGTGCCAGCAGCCAATCAGTTAGCGGGTACTACAATGAGCAGTTCTTC.

This clone was counted between two and nine times. This chain connects TRBV6-5 to TRBJ1-2, with D perhaps TRBD1 (5 bases). Germline assignment: CDR1 MNHEY and CDR2 SVGAGI. V gave up 6 bases and J gave up 2 bases, with 16 bases separating them. The CDR3 runs 15 residues. The CDR3 nucleotides read TGTGCCAGCAGAGACGCCCGCAGGGTGAACTATGGCTACACCTTC. It is translated as CASRDARRVNYGYTF.

The CDR3 bases are TGTGCCAGCAGACCCTCGGACAGGGAGAACACTGAAGCTTTCTTT. Translating it yields CASRPSDRENTEAFF. The rearrangement joins TRBV6-4 to TRBJ1-1, with 8 nucleotides matching TRBD1. Germline V gene lookup returns CDR1 MRHNA and CDR2 SNTAGT. This CDR3 contains 15 residues. The ends lost 6 bases at V and 1 base at J; junction bases unmatched: 7.

The chain couples TRBV19 to TRBJ2-3; no definite D call. The CDR3 consists of 13 residues. Germline V gene sequence: CDR1 LNHDA, CDR2 SQIVND (reference sequence). V was clipped by 3 bases and J by 7 bases, with 11 bases between them. CDR3 sequence reads: CASSIHTVHTQYF. CDR3 coding DNA: TGTGCCAGTAGTATCCACACAGTCCATACGCAGTATTTT.

The chain has TRBV5-4 and TRBJ2-7, with 12 bases identical to TRBD2. The CDR3 has 14 amino acids. The germline V gene encodes CDR1 SGHNT and CDR2 YYREEE (reference sequence). V shed 3 bases, J shed 7 bases, and the junction held 5 bases outside the gene matches. The CDR3 loop reads CASSSSGRVWEQYF. In DNA, the CDR3 is TGTGCCAGCAGCTCTAGCGGGAGGGTTTGGGAGCAGTACTTC.

This clone has a single count. The chain uses TRBV3-1 (or the pseudogene TRBV3-2) and TRBJ1-1; D not certain. V shed 3 bases and J shed 8 bases, with 13 bases lying between them. CDR1 and CDR2 (germline): LGHDT, YNNKEL (reference sequence). The CDR3 loop spans 13 amino acids. Written as DNA, the CDR3 is TGTGCCAGCAGCCAGACCCGGAGCGGAGAAGCTTTCTTT. It encodes CASSQTRSGEAFF.